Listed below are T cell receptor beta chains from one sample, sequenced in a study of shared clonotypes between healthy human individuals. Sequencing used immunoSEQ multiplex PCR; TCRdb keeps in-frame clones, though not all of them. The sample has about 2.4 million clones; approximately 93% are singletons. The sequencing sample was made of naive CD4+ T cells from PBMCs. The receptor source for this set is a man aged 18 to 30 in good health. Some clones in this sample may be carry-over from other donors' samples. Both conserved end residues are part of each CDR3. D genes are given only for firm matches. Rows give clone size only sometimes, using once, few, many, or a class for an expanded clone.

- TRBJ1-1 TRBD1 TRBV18 TGTGCCAGCTCAGAGATGACAGGGGGCGATACTGAAGCTTTCTTT CASSEMTGGDTEAFF
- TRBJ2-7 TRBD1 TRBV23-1 TGCGCCAGCAGTCCCCCCCGGGACAGTCCCACCTACGAGCAGTACTTC CASSPPRDSPTYEQYF
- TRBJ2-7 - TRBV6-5 TGTGCCAGCACGCTGGGCTACGAGCAGTACTTC CASTLGYEQYF
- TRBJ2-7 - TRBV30 TGTGCCTGGAGTGTATACAGGGCCTACGAGCAGTACTTC CAWSVYRAYEQYF
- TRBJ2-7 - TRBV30 TGTGCCTGGAGCGCAGGGGTCGAGCAGTACTTC CAWSAGVEQYF
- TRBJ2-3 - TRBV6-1 TGTGCCAGCGCTTTCGGTACGCAGTATTTT CASAFGTQYF
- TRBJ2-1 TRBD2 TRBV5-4 TGTGCCAGCAGCCCGAGACTAGCAGAAGAGCAGTTCTTC CASSPRLAEEQFF
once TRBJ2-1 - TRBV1 TGCACCAGCAGCCGGCCGGGACCCGGGGACAATGAGCAGTTCTTC CTSSRPGPGDNEQFF
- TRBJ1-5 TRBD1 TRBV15 TGTGCCACCAGCCCGACAGGGGGTGATCAGCCCCAGCATTTT CATSPTGGDQPQHF
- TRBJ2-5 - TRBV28 TGTGCCAGCAGCCGAGGGGGGGCGTCCGCGGAGACCCAGTACTTC CASSRGGASAETQYF
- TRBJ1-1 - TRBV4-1 TGCGCCAGCAGCCATAACGCCCGAGGTCGGAACACTGAAGCTTTCTTT CASSHNARGRNTEAFF
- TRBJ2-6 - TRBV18 TGTGCCGGCTCAGACTCTGGGGCCAACGTCCTGACTTTC CAGSDSGANVLTF
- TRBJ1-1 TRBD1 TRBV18 TGTGCCAGCTCACTAGATTCCGGACAGGTCTTTAACACTGAAGCTTTCTTT CASSLDSGQVFNTEAFF
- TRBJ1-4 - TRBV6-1 TGTGCCAGCAGGGACTCCAGAAAACTGTTTTTT CASRDSRKLFF
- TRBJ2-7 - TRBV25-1 TGTGCCAGCAGTGATATACGCGAGCAGTACTTC CASSDIREQYF
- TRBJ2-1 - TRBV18 TGTGCCACCCGAAGCGAGTACTCCTACAATGAGCAGTTCTTC CATRSEYSYNEQFF
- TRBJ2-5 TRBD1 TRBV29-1 TGCAGCGGACGGACAGGGAGAGAGACCCAGTACTTC CSGRTGRETQYF
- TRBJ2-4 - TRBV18 TGTGCCAGCTCAGCATCGACAGGCGATAAGAGCATTCAGTACTTC CASSASTGDKSIQYF
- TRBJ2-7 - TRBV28 TGTGCCAGCAGTTTAGGTACAGAATTCTACGAGCAGTACTTC CASSLGTEFYEQYF
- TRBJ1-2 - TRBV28 TGTGCCAGCAGCGTATCGGGGGGGCAGAGATATGGCTACACCTTC CASSVSGGQRYGYTF
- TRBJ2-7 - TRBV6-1 TGTGCCAGCAGTGTTGGGGGGAACTCCTACGAGCAGTACTTC CASSVGGNSYEQYF
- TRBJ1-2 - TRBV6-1 TGTGCCAGCAGTGAAGGGTGGAGGCCCAACTATGGCTACACCTTC CASSEGWRPNYGYTF
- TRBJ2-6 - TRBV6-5 TGTGCCAGCAGGTCAGGGAGCTCTGGGGCCAACGTCCTGACTTTC CASRSGSSGANVLTF
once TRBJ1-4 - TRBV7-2 TGTGCCAGCAGCTTAAGGGCAGGGTACGAAAAACTGTTTTTT CASSLRAGYEKLFF
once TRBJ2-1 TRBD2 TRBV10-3 TGTGCCGCCGAGCGGGAGCCCTACAATGAGCAGTTCTTC CAAEREPYNEQFF
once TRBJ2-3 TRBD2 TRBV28 TGTGCCAGCAGTCACCTAGCGGGAGGGAAGGCAGATACGCAGTATTTT CASSHLAGGKADTQYF
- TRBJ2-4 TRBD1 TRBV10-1 TGCGCCAGCAGTCGGAACGACAGGGGTGACATTCAGTACTTC CASSRNDRGDIQYF
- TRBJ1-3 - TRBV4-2 TGTGCCAGCAGCCCTACAGCCTCACCTCACTCTGGAAACACCATATATTTT CASSPTASPHSGNTIYF
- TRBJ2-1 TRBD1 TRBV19 TGTGCCAGTAGTAAAACAGGGGGCGGTAACAATGAGCAGTTCTTC CASSKTGGGNNEQFF
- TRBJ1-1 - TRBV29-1 TGCAGCGTTGAACCTTTGCGACTCGAGAACACTGAAGCTTTCTTT CSVEPLRLENTEAFF
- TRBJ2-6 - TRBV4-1 TGCGCCAGCAGCCAAGGAATGCGAGGAAGGTCCAACGTCCTGACTTTC CASSQGMRGRSNVLTF
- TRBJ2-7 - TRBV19 TGTGCCAGTAGTATAGGAGGTGCCGGGGACTACGAGCAGTACTTC CASSIGGAGDYEQYF
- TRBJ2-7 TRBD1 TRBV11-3 TGTGCCAGCAGCTTCTCGACAGGGAGTACCTACGAGCAGTACTTC CASSFSTGSTYEQYF
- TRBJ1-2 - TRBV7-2 TGTGCCAGCAGCTTGGGACATAATCAAAACTATGGCTACACCTTC CASSLGHNQNYGYTF
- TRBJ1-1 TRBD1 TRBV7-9 TGTGCCAGCAGGGAACTCAGGGACAGAAACACTGAAGCTTTCTTT CASRELRDRNTEAFF
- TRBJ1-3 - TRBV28 TGTGCCAGCAGTTTTCCGGCAGCTCCTGGAAACACCATATATTTT CASSFPAAPGNTIYF
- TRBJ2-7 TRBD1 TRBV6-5 TGTGCCAGCAGCCGGGACAGGGGGCTCGAGCAGTACTTC CASSRDRGLEQYF
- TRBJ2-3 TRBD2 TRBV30 TGTGCCTGGAGTGTACGGAATAGCGGGGATACGCAGTATTTT CAWSVRNSGDTQYF
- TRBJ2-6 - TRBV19 TGTGCCAGTACCACAGGAGGTTCTGGGGCCAACGTCCTGACTTTC CASTTGGSGANVLTF
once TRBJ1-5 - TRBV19 TGTGCCAGTTCCGGGGAAAGGGGCAATCAGCCCCAGCATTTT CASSGERGNQPQHF
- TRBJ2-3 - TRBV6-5 TGTGCCAGCACCCTAACTAGTTCCTCCACAGATACGCAGTATTTT CASTLTSSSTDTQYF
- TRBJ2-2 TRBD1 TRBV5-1 TGCGCCAGCAGCTTGGCTACAGGGGCAAACACCGGGGAGCTGTTTTTT CASSLATGANTGELFF
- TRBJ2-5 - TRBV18 TGTGCCAGCTCACTGACCCTTAGCCCTCAAGAGACCCAGTACTTC CASSLTLSPQETQYF
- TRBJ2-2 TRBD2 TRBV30 TGTGCCTGGAGTAAGACTAGCGGGGGCCTTAACACCGGGGAGCTGTTTTTT CAWSKTSGGLNTGELFF
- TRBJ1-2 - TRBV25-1 TGTGCCAGCAGTGAATACGGCCCAGGTTACACCTTC CASSEYGPGYTF
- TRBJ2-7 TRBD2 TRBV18 TGTGCCAGCTCACCACGGTTAGCGGGCTCCCCCCATTACGAGCAGTACTTC CASSPRLAGSPHYEQYF
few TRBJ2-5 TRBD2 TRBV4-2 TGTGCCAGCAGCCAACGGGGGGGCGGGAAGGGAGAGACCCAGTACTTC CASSQRGGGKGETQYF
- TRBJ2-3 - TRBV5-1 TGCGCCAGCAGTCCGGGCGGTCCGGCAGATACGCAGTATTTT CASSPGGPADTQYF
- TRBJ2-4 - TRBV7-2 TGTGCCAGCAGCCCACTAGCACGGCGGGGCAAAAACATTCAGTACTTC CASSPLARRGKNIQYF
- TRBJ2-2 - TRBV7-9 TGTGCCAGCAGCACCCGGGACCCCGGATCCGGGGAGCTGTTTTTT CASSTRDPGSGELFF
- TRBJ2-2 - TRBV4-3 TGCGCCAGCAGCCAACTCTACCGTAGCTCGCGGGGAGACCCCGGGGAGCTGTTTTTT CASSQLYRSSRGDPGELFF
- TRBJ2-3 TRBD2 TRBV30 TGTGCCTGGAACGGCGGGAGGCCGGGGGATACGCAGTATTTT CAWNGGRPGDTQYF
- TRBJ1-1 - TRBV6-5 TGTGCCAGCAGTTACTCGGACGAAACTGAAGCTTTCTTT CASSYSDETEAFF
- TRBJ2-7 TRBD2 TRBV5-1 TGCGCCAGCAGCTCTTTGAAGGCGGGAGGTTTGAACGAGCAGTACTTC CASSSLKAGGLNEQYF